This TCR beta chain originates from a study of blood T cell repertoires in COVID-19. The wider study: COVID-19 samples, acute and convalescent, were from the United States, Italy and Spain. The analysed material was cDNA or gDNA that came from T cells, B-cell-depleted T cells, or PBMCs.

Only one count was recorded for this clone. Using immunoSEQ multiplex PCR, the repertoire was profiled, and TCRdb retains in-frame clones only, with some absent. Found here are around 320,000 clones, around nine tenths of them singletons; the top ten hold 3% to 5%. The CDR3 has 14 amino acids. CDR1 and CDR2 (germline): SGHRS, YFSETQ. Trimming cost V 5 bases and J 6 bases; bases outside gene matches: 8. Assignment of participants to cohorts was predicated upon participant-reported clinical history. The rearrangement links TRBV5-1 to TRBJ1-2; 9 nucleotides align to TRBD1. Sequences were obtained from PBMCs or T cells enriched from blood (not recorded which). The receptor was isolated from a woman aged 25-40 years who had been exposed to COVID-19. The DNA of the CDR3 is TGCGCCAGCAGTGCTACAGGGGGCGGGGATGGCTACACCTTC. It yields the protein CASSATGGGDGYTF.